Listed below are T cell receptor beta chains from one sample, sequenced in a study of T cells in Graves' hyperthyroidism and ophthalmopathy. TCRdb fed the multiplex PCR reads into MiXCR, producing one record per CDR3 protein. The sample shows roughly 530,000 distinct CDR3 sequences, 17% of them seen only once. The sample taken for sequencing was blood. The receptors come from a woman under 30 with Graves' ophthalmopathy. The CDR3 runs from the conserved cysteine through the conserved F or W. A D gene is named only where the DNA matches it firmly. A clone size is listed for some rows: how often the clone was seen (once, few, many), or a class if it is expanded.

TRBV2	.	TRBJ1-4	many	TGTGCCAGCAGTGTCATATCAACTAATGAAAAACTGTTTTTT	CASSVISTNEKLFF
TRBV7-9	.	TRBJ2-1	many	TGTGCCAGCAGCCCCACAGAGGGGTCCTACAATGAGCAGTTCTTC	CASSPTEGSYNEQFF
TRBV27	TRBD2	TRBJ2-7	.	TGTGCCAGCAGTTCTCCCAGCGGGGGCTCCTACGAGCAGTACTTC	CASSSPSGGSYEQYF
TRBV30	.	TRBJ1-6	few	TGTGCCTGGAGTGTGGAGGCGGGGGGTAGTTCACCCCTCCACTTT	CAWSVEAGGSSPLHF
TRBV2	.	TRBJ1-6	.	TGTGCCAGCAGTGGAGGGGGGGAAAATTCACCCCTCCACTTT	CASSGGGENSPLHF
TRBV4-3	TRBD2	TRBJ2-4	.	TGCGCCAGCAGCCAAGATCCATTTGGGCAAAGCGGGACCAAAAACATTCAGTACTTC	CASSQDPFGQSGTKNIQYF
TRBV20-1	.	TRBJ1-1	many	TGCAGTGCTAGGAGTCTAAGCGCTGAAGCTTTCTTT	CSARSLSAEAFF
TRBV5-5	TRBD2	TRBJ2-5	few	TGTGCCAGCAGCTTCACCGGGACTAAAGAGACCCAGTACTTC	CASSFTGTKETQYF
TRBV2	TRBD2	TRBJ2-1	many	TGTGCCAGCAGTGACCCGGGACTAAACTATGAGCAGTTCTTC	CASSDPGLNYEQFF
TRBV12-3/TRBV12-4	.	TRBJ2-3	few	TGTGCCAGCAGTACCATCTCGGCGGGAATTTCATATACGCAGTATTTT	CASSTISAGISYTQYF
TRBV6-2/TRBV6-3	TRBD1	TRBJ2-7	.	TGTGCCAGCATACCCGGGACAGCCATTTACGAGCAGTACTTC	CASIPGTAIYEQYF
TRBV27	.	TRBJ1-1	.	TGTGCCAGCAGAAACCTCCATGAAGCTTTCTTT	CASRNLHEAFF
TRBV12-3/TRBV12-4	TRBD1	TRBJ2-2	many	TGTGCCAGCAGGGAGGACAGGGCGAACACCGGGGAGCTGTTTTTT	CASREDRANTGELFF
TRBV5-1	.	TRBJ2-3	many	TGCGCCAGCAGCGTACAGGGTGGGTGGACAGATACGCAGTATTTT	CASSVQGGWTDTQYF
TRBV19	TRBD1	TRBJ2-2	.	TGTGCCAGTAGTCGAGGACAGGGTTTTTACACCGGGGAGCTGTTTTTT	CASSRGQGFYTGELFF
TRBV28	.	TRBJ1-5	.	TGTGCCAGCAGTCAACTTGGAGTTCGTCAGCCCCAGCATTTT	CASSQLGVRQPQHF